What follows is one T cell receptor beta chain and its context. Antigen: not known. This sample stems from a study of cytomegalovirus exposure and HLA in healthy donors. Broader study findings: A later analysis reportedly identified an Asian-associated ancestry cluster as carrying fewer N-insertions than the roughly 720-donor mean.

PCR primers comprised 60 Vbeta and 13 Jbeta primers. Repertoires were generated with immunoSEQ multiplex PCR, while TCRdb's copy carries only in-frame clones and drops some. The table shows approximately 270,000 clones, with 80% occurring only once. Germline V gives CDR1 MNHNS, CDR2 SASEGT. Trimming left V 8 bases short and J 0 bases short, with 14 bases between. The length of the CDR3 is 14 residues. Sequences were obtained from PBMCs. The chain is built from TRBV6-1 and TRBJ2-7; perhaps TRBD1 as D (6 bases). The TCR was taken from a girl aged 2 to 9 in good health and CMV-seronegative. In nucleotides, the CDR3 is TGTGCCAGCTACCTAGGACAGAGCTCCTACGAGCAGTACTTC. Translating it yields CASYLGQSSYEQYF.